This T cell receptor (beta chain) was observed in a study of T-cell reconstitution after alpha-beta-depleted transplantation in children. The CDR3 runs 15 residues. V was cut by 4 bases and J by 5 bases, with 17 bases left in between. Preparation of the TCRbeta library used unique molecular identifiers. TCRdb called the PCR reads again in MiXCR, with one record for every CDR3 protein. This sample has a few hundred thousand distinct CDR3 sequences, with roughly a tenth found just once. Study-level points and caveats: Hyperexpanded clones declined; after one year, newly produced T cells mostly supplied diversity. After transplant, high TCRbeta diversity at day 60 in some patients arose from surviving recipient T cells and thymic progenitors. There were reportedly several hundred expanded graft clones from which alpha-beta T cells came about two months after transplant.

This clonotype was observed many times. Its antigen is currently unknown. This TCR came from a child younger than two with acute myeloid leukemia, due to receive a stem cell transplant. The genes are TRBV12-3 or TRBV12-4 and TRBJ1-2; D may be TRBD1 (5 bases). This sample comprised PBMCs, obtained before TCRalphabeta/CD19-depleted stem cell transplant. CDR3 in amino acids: CASSSRRRGRYGYTF. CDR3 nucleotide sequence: TGTGCCAGCAGTTCACGGCGGAGGGGACGGTATGGCTACACCTTC.